These 11 T cell receptor beta chains share one sample of origin, sequenced in a study of T cell changes during pregnancy in multiple sclerosis. Here immunoSEQ multiplex PCR was the method, and the copy in TCRdb shows in-frame clones only, minus some. The sample holds 85,000 to 130,000 clones, 80% to 95% seen once. The source material was peripheral blood, sampled after pregnancy. These receptors originate from a female donor with multiple sclerosis, enrolled in a pregnancy study.

The chain is built from TRBV4-1 and TRBJ1-4; 8 nucleotides match TRBD1. The J segment lost 8 bases and the V segment lost 3 bases, leaving 8 bases of the junction unmatched. Germline lookup yields CDR1 MGHRA and CDR2 YSYEKL. The CDR3 is 15 amino acids. This chain's CDR3 is CASSHLDRGQEKLFF. The CDR3 DNA reads as TGCGCCAGCAGCCACCTAGACAGGGGCCAGGAAAAACTGTTTTTT.

The chain links TRBV27 to TRBJ2-7, with a weak D call TRBD1 (6 bases). This CDR3 is 15 amino acids long. Trimming took 1 base from V and 2 from J, leaving 12 bases between them. Germline V gene lookup returns CDR1 MNHEY and CDR2 SMNVEV (reference sequence). CDR3 amino acids: CASSLLTGGAYEQYF. The CDR3 DNA sequence: TGTGCCAGCAGTTTATTGACAGGCGGTGCCTACGAGCAGTACTTC.

The sample holds one count of this clone. The V gene is TRBV7-2, the J gene TRBJ2-1, with 7 bases fitting TRBD2. CDR3 length: 15 residues. V shed 2 bases, J shed 6 bases, and the junction held 7 bases outside the gene matches. In germline, CDR1 is SGHTA, CDR2 FQGNSA. The CDR3 is CASSLIGGSPNEQFF. The CDR3 DNA sequence: TGTGCCAGCAGCTTAATCGGCGGGAGTCCCAATGAGCAGTTCTTC.

The chain employs TRBV6-1 and TRBJ2-7; 10 nucleotides align to TRBD1. V trimming: 8 bases; J trimming: 3 bases; junction bases outside the gene matches: 4. The V gene's germline CDR1 is MNHNS and CDR2 SASEGT. The CDR3 sequence is 13 residues long. CDR3 bases: TGTGCCAGCGGGGGGGACAGGGGCTACGAGCAGTACTTC. As protein: CASGGDRGYEQYF.

This chain links TRBV29-1 with TRBJ2-7; 10 bases agree with TRBD2. Germline CDR1 is SQVTM and CDR2 is ANQGSEA. V dropped 6 bases and J dropped 4; count of bases not matched to a gene: 9. The CDR3 loop spans 14 amino acids. CDR3 DNA: TGCAGCGTCCAACCGAGCGGGAGGGCGTACGAGCAGTACTTC. Protein: CSVQPSGRAYEQYF.

The J gene is TRBJ2-3, the V gene TRBV18; D may be TRBD2 (6 bases). Between the trimmed V and J ends, which lost 0 bases and 6 bases, there was a span of 10 bases. Germline V CDR1 and CDR2: KGHSH, LQKENI. The CDR3 totals 14 residues. CDR3 nucleotides: TGTGCCAGCTCACCACCTCCCGGAGGGGATACGCAGTATTTT. Its translation is CASSPPPGGDTQYF.

The chain has TRBV5-1 and TRBJ1-1, with 7 nucleotides matching TRBD1. The CDR3 loop spans 14 amino acids. CDR1 is SGHRS and CDR2 is YFSETQ in the germline V gene. The trim removed 2 bases at V and 6 bases at J, leaving 7 bases unmatched. For the CDR3, the DNA is TGCGCCAGCAGCTTAGTAAGGGGGCCCGCTGAAGCTTTCTTT. The encoded protein is CASSLVRGPAEAFF.

V and J are TRBV6-4 and TRBJ2-7; 7 bases match TRBD1. V trimming: 5 bases; J trimming: 5 bases; junction bases outside the gene matches: 15. This CDR3 is built from 16 residues. CDR1 and CDR2 (germline): MRHNA, SNTAGT. The CDR3 bases are TGTGCCAGCAGTCCCTCTCCCGGGACAGTCATCCACGAGCAGTACTTC. Translating it yields CASSPSPGTVIHEQYF.

CDR3 residues: CAWSITGGSETQYF. In nucleotides, the CDR3 is TGTGCCTGGAGCATCACAGGGGGCTCGGAGACCCAGTACTTC. The chain employs TRBV30 and TRBJ2-5; 9 bases agree with TRBD1. There are 14 residues in the CDR3. After removal of 3 bases from V and 5 bases from J, the junction contained 7 bases not matched to a gene. CDR1 and CDR2 (germline): GTSNPN, SVGIG (reference sequence).

The rearrangement joins TRBV19 to TRBJ2-1; 12 positions match TRBD2. There are 17 residues in the CDR3. From germline, CDR1 is LNHDA and CDR2 SQIVND (reference sequence). Germline trimming cut 3 bases from V and 7 bases from J; bases unmatched to any gene: 10. The CDR3 spells CASSIRLAGDNGNEQFF. The CDR3 DNA sequence: TGTGCCAGTAGTATTCGACTAGCGGGAGATAATGGAAATGAGCAGTTCTTC.

V gene TRBV18 combines with J gene TRBJ1-1; 9 bases fit TRBD1. Germline lookup yields CDR1 KGHSH and CDR2 LQKENI. The CDR3 totals 17 residues. V lost 4 bases to trimming and J lost 0 bases; unmatched junction nucleotides: 9. The DNA of the CDR3 is TGTGCCAGCTCACACCTCAGGACAGGGGATTTGAACACTGAAGCTTTCTTT. Its translation: CASSHLRTGDLNTEAFF.